Following are 29 T cell receptor beta chains from one sample sequenced in a study of cytotoxic CD8 clonotypes in ibrutinib-treated CLL. Sequencing was performed with immunoSEQ multiplex PCR; in TCRdb, only in-frame clones are kept and a portion is missing. Of more than 110,000 clones in the sample, around 93% are singletons; the top ten hold 10% to 14%. The sequencing here drew on PBMCs, taken after 12 months of ibrutinib treatment. Source of these receptors: a human donor with chronic lymphocytic leukemia.

The chain couples TRBV27 to TRBJ2-3; 10 bases are a match to TRBD2. With V trimmed by 8 bases and J by 5 bases, 19 bases remained unmatched. The germline V gene encodes CDR1 MNHEY and CDR2 SMNVEV (reference sequence). This CDR3 is 18 amino acids long. CDR3 residues: CASGGGDGQLAGVDTQYF. The CDR3 DNA reads TGTGCCAGCGGGGGTGGTGACGGACAGCTAGCGGGAGTAGATACGCAGTATTTT.

This clone was seen only once. This chain connects TRBV7-3 to TRBJ1-1; D gene uncertain. Looked up from germline, CDR1 is SGHTA and CDR2 is FQGTGA. This CDR3 has 14 residues. Trimming shortened V by 1 base and J by 1 base, and 7 bases separated the two germline ends. CDR3 sequence (DNA): TGTGCCAGCAGCTTAAAGTGGGGGAACACTGAAGCTTTCTTT. Amino acids: CASSLKWGNTEAFF. The full variable domain, in which reference TRBV7-3 and TRBJ1-1 provide the parts outside the CDR3, is GAGVSQTPSNKVTEKGKYVELRCDPISGHTALYWYRQSLGQGPEFLIYFQGTGAADDSGLPNDRFFAVRPEGSVSTLKIQRTERGDSAVYLCASSLKWGNTEAFFGQGTRLTVV.

The chain has TRBV6-6 and TRBJ1-1; maybe TRBD1 (5 bases). Germline CDR1 is MNHNY and CDR2 is SVGAGI (reference sequence). The length of the CDR3 is 15 residues. Trimming took 5 bases from V and 2 from J, leaving 15 bases between them. CDR3 nucleotides: TGTGCCAGCAGTCCCAGAGTAGGGACTAACACTGAAGCTTTCTTT. It translates to CASSPRVGTNTEAFF.

The V and J genes are TRBV6-5 and TRBJ1-4; D unclear. With 6 bases removed from V and 3 bases from J, the gap between germline ends came to 14 bases. The germline gives CDR1 MNHEY, CDR2 SVGAGI. This CDR3 has 15 residues. This chain's CDR3 is CASRGSGAPNEKLFF. CDR3 DNA sequence: TGTGCCAGCAGAGGTTCAGGCGCTCCTAATGAAAAACTGTTTTTT.

V is TRBV6-5 and J is TRBJ1-1; D is unclear. Germline V gene sequence: CDR1 MNHEY, CDR2 SVGAGI. V was shortened by 4 bases and J by 6 bases, with 15 bases between the two germline ends. The CDR3 contains 14 residues. The CDR3 DNA follows: TGTGCCAGCAGTTCGGCTTATCAGGAATCTGAAGCTTTCTTT. Protein sequence: CASSSAYQESEAFF.

The V and J genes are TRBV4-2 and TRBJ1-1; D call uncertain. The CDR3 totals 12 residues. The V gene's germline CDR1 is LGHNA and CDR2 YNFKEQ. V lost 4 bases and J lost 4, with 7 bases in between. CDR3 DNA: TGTGCCAGCAGCCGGGGTATCACTGAAGCTTTCTTT. Residues: CASSRGITEAFF.

The V call is TRBV7-2, the J call TRBJ1-1; D is possibly TRBD1 (5 bases). V dropped 5 bases and J dropped 9 bases, with 13 bases sitting between them. CDR1 is SGHTA, CDR2 FQGNSA, per germline. This CDR3 comprises 12 residues. The CDR3 sequence is CASSPSREKAFF. The CDR3 DNA reads as TGTGCCAGCAGCCCTAGCAGGGAAAAAGCTTTCTTT.

The chain joins TRBV5-1 to TRBJ2-1; 9 bases are shared with TRBD2. The germline CDR1 and CDR2 sequences are SGHRS and YFSETQ. CDR3 size: 14 residues. The V and J ends lost 4 bases and 7 bases, in that order; junction bases with no gene match: 6. As DNA, the CDR3 is TGCGCCAGCAGCGGGGTAGCGGGAGAGAATGAGCAGTTCTTC. Translating it yields CASSGVAGENEQFF.

CDR3 sequence (DNA): TGTGCCAGTAGTCCCCGGACAGGGGCCTACGAGCAGTACTTC. Its protein is CASSPRTGAYEQYF. The chain links TRBV19 to TRBJ2-7, with 9 bases aligning to TRBD1. The CDR3 runs to 14 residues. The germline CDR1 and CDR2 sequences are LNHDA and SQIVND (reference sequence). The V gene end was trimmed by 5 bases and the J gene end by 2 bases; junction bases not matched to a gene: 4.

This clone has a handful of counts. The CDR3 DNA reads TGTGCCAGCACCACGGGACACCTGAACACTGAAGCTTTCTTT. This sequence encodes CASTTGHLNTEAFF. The rearrangement links TRBV27 to TRBJ1-1; D may be TRBD1 (6 bases). This CDR3 region has 14 residues. Germline V lookup: CDR1 MNHEY, CDR2 SMNVEV (reference sequence). V was shortened by 7 bases and J by 0 bases, with 12 bases between the two germline ends.

The V and J genes are TRBV7-2 and TRBJ1-5; D possibly corresponds to TRBD1 (6 bases). The CDR3 runs to 18 residues. Trimming took 1 base from V and 2 from J, leaving 18 bases between them. Germline CDR1 reads SGHTA; CDR2 reads FQGNSA. The CDR3 spells CASSLVGAPRPGNQPQHF. CDR3 DNA sequence: TGTGCCAGCAGCTTAGTGGGGGCGCCCCGGCCGGGCAATCAGCCCCAGCATTTT.

V and J are TRBV6-5 and TRBJ2-7; 11 bases match TRBD1. CDR3 length: 13 residues. Per the germline V gene, CDR1 is MNHEY and CDR2 is SVGAGI. Losses at the gene ends were 6 bases for V and 6 bases for J; bases not matched to a gene: 4. CDR3 residues: CASSGTGGREQYF. DNA for the CDR3: TGTGCCAGCAGCGGGACAGGGGGTCGCGAGCAGTACTTC.

The rearrangement links TRBV2 to TRBJ2-1; D assignment may be TRBD1 or TRBD2 (5 bases each). V was pared by 5 bases and J by 6 bases, with 17 bases between. Per germline, CDR1 SNHLY and CDR2 FYNNEI. The CDR3 sequence is 15 residues long. The CDR3 sequence is CASSLGVVMANEQFF. For the CDR3, the DNA is TGTGCCAGCAGTTTGGGGGTGGTAATGGCCAATGAGCAGTTCTTC.

In DNA form, the CDR3 reads TGTGCCAGCAGCTTAGGGGGTAACGGAGGAAACACCATATATTTT. This encodes CASSLGGNGGNTIYF. The chain couples TRBV7-8 to TRBJ1-3; no firm D call. Per the germline V gene, CDR1 is SGHVS and CDR2 is FQNEAQ. Trimming left V 1 base short and J 4 bases short, with 11 bases between. The CDR3 covers 15 residues.

The V call is TRBV7-2, the J call TRBJ2-3; D remains ambiguous. CDR1 and CDR2 from the germline V gene are SGHTA and FQGNSA. Between the trimmed V and J ends, which lost 3 bases and 9 bases, there was a span of 19 bases. This CDR3 has 15 amino acids. The CDR3: CASSFTGSPRITQYF. The CDR3 DNA is TGTGCCAGCAGCTTCACCGGGTCCCCCAGGATCACGCAGTATTTT.

V is TRBV28 and J is TRBJ2-2; D may be TRBD1 (6 bases). The CDR3 is 14 amino acids. Germline CDR1 reads MDHEN; CDR2 reads SYDVKM. Deletions cut 4 bases from V and 6 bases from J, with 12 bases between. The CDR3 DNA reads TGTGCCAGCAGTTCAATCAACAGGGCCGGGGAGCTGTTTTTT. This sequence encodes CASSSINRAGELFF. Filled out from reference TRBV28 and TRBJ2-2, the complete variable domain reads DVKVTQSSRYLVKRTGEKVFLECVQDMDHENMFWYRQDPGLGLRLIYFSYDVKMKEKGDIPEGYSVSREKKERFSLILESASTNQTSMYLCASSSINRAGELFFGEGSRLTVL.

This clone occurred once. This rearrangement joins TRBV7-2 to TRBJ2-1, with D perhaps TRBD2 (6 bases). This CDR3 contains 16 residues. Germline values: CDR1 SGHTA, CDR2 FQGNSA. V lost 2 bases to trimming and J lost 12 bases, with 23 bases between them. CDR3 nucleotides: TGTGCCAGCAGCTTAAAGTGGGCGGGAAACCAAGTTGGGCAGTTCTTC. Translating it yields CASSLKWAGNQVGQFF.

This rearrangement joins TRBV18 to TRBJ1-4, with D maybe TRBD1 (5 bases). CDR3 length: 13 amino acids. Germline CDR1 is KGHSH and CDR2 is LQKENI. V was trimmed by 3 bases and J by 14 bases, leaving 16 bases between them. CDR3 sequence reads: CASSPSADAGLFF. The CDR3 DNA follows: TGTGCCAGCTCACCTTCTGCGGACGCAGGGCTGTTTTTT.

This chain joins TRBV6-6 and TRBJ2-7; D ambiguous. The germline V gene has CDR1 MNHNY and CDR2 SVGAGI (reference sequence). CDR3 length: 13 amino acids. The germline V and J ends were trimmed by 0 bases and 2 bases, with 5 bases remaining between them. The CDR3 region has the DNA TGTGCCAGCAGTTACTCCCCTACCTACGAGCAGTACTTC. Translating gives CASSYSPTYEQYF.

The J gene is TRBJ1-1, the V gene TRBV29-1, with a tentative D call TRBD1 (5 bases). The germline V gene has CDR1 SQVTM and CDR2 ANQGSEA. V was pared by 6 bases and J by 4 bases, with 18 bases between. CDR3 size: 14 residues. CDR3 protein: CSVIGRDGGTEAFF. As DNA, the CDR3 is TGCAGCGTAATAGGGCGGGACGGGGGCACTGAAGCTTTCTTT.

In its sample, this clone was seen once. The chain uses TRBV4-3 and TRBJ2-5; D may be TRBD2 (6 bases). The CDR3 totals 14 residues. The V end lost 0 bases, the J end lost 5 bases, and 10 bases lay between the germline ends. Germline V gene lookup returns CDR1 LGHNA and CDR2 YSLEER. In DNA, the CDR3 is TGCGCCAGCAGCCAAGATACTAGCATGGAGACCCAGTACTTC. This sequence encodes CASSQDTSMETQYF.

The chain has TRBV5-1 and TRBJ2-7; 7 positions match TRBD1. The germline CDR1 and CDR2 sequences are SGHRS and YFSETQ. The CDR3 has 15 amino acids. J was trimmed by 5 bases and V by 2 bases; bases with no gene match: 10. The CDR3 spells CASSLYKQGSHEQYF. The CDR3 DNA sequence: TGCGCCAGCAGCTTATACAAACAGGGGTCCCACGAGCAGTACTTC.

This chain joins TRBV5-4 and TRBJ2-3; TRBD2 matches at 10 bases. The CDR3 runs to 15 residues. Trimming removed 0 bases from V and 4 bases from J; junction bases left unmatched: 2. Germline V CDR1 and CDR2: SGHNT, YYREEE (reference sequence). The CDR3 nucleotides are TGTGCCAGCAGCTTGGCTAGCGGGAGAGCAGATACGCAGTATTTT. Protein product: CASSLASGRADTQYF.

The chain joins TRBV28 to TRBJ2-7, with 12 nucleotides matching TRBD2. The junction had 4 bases not matched to a gene; V was cut back by 5 bases and J by 5 bases. Looked up from germline, CDR1 is MDHEN and CDR2 is SYDVKM. This CDR3 is 14 amino acids long. The CDR3 DNA follows: TGTGCCAGCAGTCCTACTAGCGGGAGGAACGAGCAGTACTTC. Its translation: CASSPTSGRNEQYF.

V is TRBV7-3 and J is TRBJ2-5; tentatively, D is TRBD2 (5 bases). The CDR3 is 15 amino acids. With 2 bases removed from V and 0 bases from J, the gap between germline ends came to 10 bases. The germline gives CDR1 SGHTA, CDR2 FQGTGA. CDR3 nucleotides: TGTGCCAGCAGCTTAGTAGCGACAAACCAAGAGACCCAGTACTTC. This sequence encodes CASSLVATNQETQYF.

The V and J genes are TRBV6-5 and TRBJ2-1; D remains unclear. Trimming shortened V by 2 bases and J by 3 bases, and 8 bases separated the two germline ends. This CDR3 is built from 14 residues. The germline gives CDR1 MNHEY, CDR2 SVGAGI. CDR3 region: CASSYRAVYNEQFF. In DNA, the CDR3 is TGTGCCAGCAGTTACCGGGCGGTCTACAATGAGCAGTTCTTC.

The CDR3 DNA is TGTGCCAGCAGTTACGGGCAGGGTGAAGCTTTCTTT. It translates to CASSYGQGEAFF. The chain employs TRBV6-6 and TRBJ1-1; tentative D call: TRBD1 (5 bases). Trimming removed 2 bases at V and 7 bases at J, with 8 bases between. Germline loops: CDR1 MNHNY, CDR2 SVGAGI (reference sequence). The CDR3 has 12 residues.

The J gene is TRBJ1-5, the V gene TRBV19; D is unresolved. V gave up 6 bases and J gave up 2 bases, with 11 bases separating them. The germline gives CDR1 LNHDA, CDR2 SQIVND (reference sequence). CDR3 length: 14 residues. The DNA of the CDR3 is TGTGCCAGTAGACCCCCCGGGGGCAATCAGCCCCAGCATTTT. Amino acid sequence: CASRPPGGNQPQHF.

The chain recombines TRBV5-4 with TRBJ2-5; tentatively, D is TRBD2 (5 bases). The length of the CDR3 is 15 residues. Germline assignment: CDR1 SGHNT and CDR2 YYREEE (reference sequence). V lost 1 base, J lost 4 bases, and 14 bases lay in between. CDR3 loop: CASSLWVPEGETQYF. The CDR3 DNA follows: TGTGCCAGCAGCTTGTGGGTCCCCGAGGGAGAGACCCAGTACTTC. The full variable domain, completed using reference TRBV5-4 and TRBJ2-5, is ETGVTQSPTHLIKTRGQQVTLRCSSQSGHNTVSWYQQALGQGPQFIFQYYREEENGRGNFPPRFSGLQFPNYSSELNVNALELDDSALYLCASSLWVPEGETQYFGPGTRLLVL.